These 16 T cell receptor beta chains originate from one sample sequenced in a study of ipilimumab plus nivolumab after autologous stem cell transplantation. Data came from immunoSEQ multiplex PCR; TCRdb stores just in-frame clones and leaves some out. The sample lists approximately 15,000 clones; roughly 85% were seen once. The sequencing used PBMCs, collected in a trial of ipilimumab plus nivolumab as post-transplant consolidation. The receptors originated from a male donor with diffuse large B-cell lymphoma.

This clone has just a few counts. The V gene is TRBV7-9, the J gene TRBJ1-2; D is possibly TRBD1 (5 bases). V was clipped by 5 bases and J by 8 bases, with 15 bases between them. The length of the CDR3 is 13 residues. Per germline, CDR1 SEHNR and CDR2 FQNEAQ (reference sequence). The CDR3 region is CASSPWDRRGYTF. The CDR3 DNA reads TGTGCCAGCAGCCCGTGGGACCGTCGGGGCTACACCTTC.

CDR3 nucleotides: TGCGCCAGCAGACCCGGGCGGACCGAAGATGGCTACACCTTC. This codes for CASRPGRTEDGYTF. V gene TRBV5-1 combines with J gene TRBJ1-2; D uncertain. The length of the CDR3 is 14 residues. Trimming removed 5 bases from V and 6 bases from J, with 17 bases in between. Germline V lookup: CDR1 SGHRS, CDR2 YFSETQ. The full variable domain, rest sourced from reference TRBV5-1 and TRBJ1-2, is KAGVTQTPRYLIKTRGQQVTLSCSPISGHRSVSWYQQTPGQGLQFLFEYFSETQRNKGNFPGRFSGRQFSNSRSEMNVSTLELGDSALYLCASRPGRTEDGYTFGSGTRLTVV.

V and J are TRBV15 and TRBJ2-5; 7 positions match TRBD2. Looked up from germline, CDR1 is LNHNV and CDR2 is YYDKDF (reference sequence). The CDR3 runs to 15 residues. The V gene end was trimmed by 0 bases and the J gene end by 4 bases; junction bases not matched to a gene: 5. The CDR3 DNA reads TGTGCCACCAGCAGAGATGGGGGGGAAGCAGAGACCCAGTACTTC. Its translation is CATSRDGGEAETQYF.

The rearrangement uses TRBV11-2 and TRBJ2-5; no reliable D call. Looked up from germline, CDR1 is SGHAT and CDR2 is FQNNGV. V lost 3 bases and J lost 0, with 5 bases in between. The CDR3 extends over 13 amino acids. CDR3 sequence (DNA): TGTGCCAGCAGCTTTCAGTACCAAGAGACCCAGTACTTC. This translates into CASSFQYQETQYF.

V gene TRBV7-8 combines with J gene TRBJ2-5, with D tentatively TRBD1 (6 bases). V was pared by 2 bases and J by 5 bases, with 12 bases between. CDR3 length: 14 residues. The germline gives CDR1 SGHVS, CDR2 FQNEAQ. The CDR3 bases are TGTGCCAGCAGCTTAACCAGGGGCCCGGAGACCCAGTACTTC. It encodes CASSLTRGPETQYF.

This clone was seen a few times. The V gene is TRBV5-4, the J gene TRBJ2-4; the D call may be TRBD1 or TRBD2 (5 bases each). CDR3 length: 16 amino acids. CDR1 is SGHNT and CDR2 is YYREEE in the germline V gene (reference sequence). V was trimmed by 0 bases and J by 0 bases, leaving 10 bases between them. The CDR3 DNA sequence: TGTGCCAGCAGCTTGGGGGACGCACTAGCCAAAAACATTCAGTACTTC. It translates to CASSLGDALAKNIQYF.

The V gene is TRBV18, the J gene TRBJ2-3; D is ambiguous. Germline CDR1 is KGHSH and CDR2 is LQKENI. Trimming shortened V by 6 bases and J by 4 bases, and 5 bases separated the two germline ends. This CDR3 is 11 amino acids long. The CDR3 DNA is TGTGCCAGCTCCGGTCCAGATACGCAGTATTTT. Protein sequence: CASSGPDTQYF.

Turning to this clone: The same CDR3 can be traced to other DNA sequences in this sample. The chain couples TRBV7-2 to TRBJ1-4, with D tentatively TRBD1 (6 bases). V was shortened by 5 bases and J by 5 bases, with 12 bases between the two germline ends. The germline V gene has CDR1 SGHTA and CDR2 FQGNSA. This CDR3 has 14 amino acids. In DNA form, the CDR3 reads TGTGCCAGCAGCCTGGACAGCCTAAATGAAAAACTGTTTTTT. Translating it yields CASSLDSLNEKLFF. The variable domain in full, completed from reference TRBV7-2 and TRBJ1-4, reads GAGVSQSPSNKVTEKGKDVELRCDPISGHTALYWYRQSLGQGLEFLIYFQGNSAPDKSGLPSDRFSAERTGGSVSTLTIQRTQQEDSAVYLCASSLDSLNEKLFFGSGTQLSVL.

This clone was seen only a few times. CDR3 residues: CASSLVGHGIQTQYF. CDR3 DNA sequence: TGTGCCAGCAGCTTAGTAGGACACGGGATTCAGACCCAGTACTTC. The rearrangement joins TRBV13 to TRBJ2-5; the D call may be TRBD1 or TRBD2 (5 bases each). The ends were cut back, 1 base at V and 6 bases at J, with 15 bases in the middle. Per germline, CDR1 PRHDT and CDR2 FYEKMQ (reference sequence). CDR3 size: 15 residues.

V gene TRBV5-1 combines with J gene TRBJ2-3; no clear D gene. This CDR3 region has 15 residues. Germline V gene sequence: CDR1 SGHRS, CDR2 YFSETQ. Trimming took 7 bases from V and 5 from J, leaving 20 bases between them. CDR3 amino acids: CASAPRGLDVDTQYF. DNA for the CDR3: TGCGCCAGCGCGCCCCGAGGTCTTGATGTAGATACGCAGTATTTT.

This chain links TRBV6-6 with TRBJ2-2, with a tentative D call TRBD2 (5 bases). Germline loops: CDR1 MNHNY, CDR2 SVGAGI (reference sequence). This CDR3 comprises 14 residues. The germline V and J ends were trimmed by 9 bases and 4 bases, with 15 bases remaining between them. The CDR3 here is CASFRIRGTGELFF. In DNA, the CDR3 is TGTGCCAGTTTTAGGATCCGGGGCACCGGGGAGCTGTTTTTT.

The chain uses TRBV4-3 and TRBJ1-4; 7 bases line up with TRBD1. The CDR3 spans 15 residues. After removal of 3 bases from V and 5 bases from J, the junction contained 6 bases not matched to a gene. Per the germline V gene, CDR1 is LGHNA and CDR2 is YSLEER. The CDR3 spells CASSQPQGSNEKLFF. The CDR3 coding sequence is TGCGCCAGCAGCCAGCCACAGGGGTCGAATGAAAAACTGTTTTTT.

The chain employs TRBV6-6 and TRBJ2-1; 8 bases are shared with TRBD2. Trimming at V came to 7 bases and at J to 3 bases, leaving 11 bases not matched to a gene. The CDR3 loop spans 16 amino acids. CDR1 is MNHNY, CDR2 SVGAGI, per germline (reference sequence). CDR3: CASTPRSSGDYNEQFF. The DNA of the CDR3 is TGTGCCAGCACCCCCCGAAGTAGCGGGGACTACAATGAGCAGTTCTTC.

Within the sample, this clone is medium-sized. Other DNA sequences in this sample translate to the same CDR3. J is TRBJ1-4 and V is TRBV27, with a possible D match to TRBD1 (5 bases). Germline values: CDR1 MNHEY, CDR2 SMNVEV (reference sequence). Trimming took off 5 bases at V and 6 bases at J, with 10 bases between the two ends. The CDR3 has 13 amino acids. DNA of the CDR3: TGTGCCAGCAGTACTGGGGGGGATGAAAAACTGTTTTTT. This codes for CASSTGGDEKLFF.

This chain uses TRBV5-4 with TRBJ2-7; D not resolved. CDR3 length equals 17 residues. V was clipped by 4 bases and J by 0 bases, with 20 bases between them. The V gene's germline CDR1 is SGHNT and CDR2 YYREEE (reference sequence). CDR3 region: CASSPLSGTESSYEQYF. The CDR3 DNA follows: TGTGCCAGCAGCCCCCTGTCCGGAACGGAAAGCTCCTACGAGCAGTACTTC.

The rearrangement joins TRBV5-1 to TRBJ1-2, with D perhaps TRBD1 (5 bases). Trimming took off 0 bases at V and 7 bases at J, with 7 bases between the two ends. Germline values: CDR1 SGHRS, CDR2 YFSETQ. This CDR3 is built from 12 residues. The CDR3 is CASSLGGVGYTF. The CDR3 coding sequence is TGCGCCAGCAGCTTGGGAGGGGTTGGCTACACCTTC.